Listed here are 26 T cell receptor beta chains from one sample, sequenced in a study of CD8+CD57+ T cells in acquired aplastic anemia. Previously, flow cytometry had revealed CD8+CD57+ cell expansion in the patients chosen for sequencing. Both TCR beta VDJ combination and CDR3 sequence profiling were carried out. Genomic DNA was the template for this profiling. TCRdb re-called the reads through MiXCR, storing one row per CDR3 protein. The data show 150,000 or so distinct CDR3 sequences, less than 60% seen once. The sample consisted of sorted CD4+, CD8+, or CD8+CD57+ T cells (not recorded which) from PBMCs. Receptor source: a human donor with aplastic anemia.

This clonotype was observed many times. The rearrangement uses TRBV5-1 and TRBJ1-4, with D maybe TRBD1 (6 bases). This CDR3 comprises 14 residues. Germline CDR1 SGHRS, CDR2 YFSETQ. V lost 0 bases and J lost 8, with 11 bases in between. In nucleotides, the CDR3 is TGCGCCAGCAGCTTGGTGGGGGCGGAAGAAAAACTGTTTTTT. It specifies CASSLVGAEEKLFF.

This clonotype has just a few counts. CDR3 loop: CSARELAGVGDTQYF. The CDR3 DNA reads as TGCAGTGCTAGGGAGCTAGCGGGAGTCGGAGATACGCAGTATTTT. J is TRBJ2-3 and V is TRBV20-1; 10 bases fit TRBD2. CDR1 is DFQATT and CDR2 is SNEGSKA in the germline V gene (reference sequence). The CDR3 contains 15 residues. V lost 3 bases and J lost 5; bases outside the gene matches: 8.

Comment on this clonotype: Germline is not matched at one junction end, which may reflect a read error. The J gene is TRBJ1-2, the V gene TRBV15; D gene unclear. The CDR3 has 13 residues. Germline loops: CDR1 LNHNV, CDR2 YYDKDF (reference sequence). CDR3 amino acids: CATSREEYYGYAF. CDR3 DNA sequence: TGTGCCACCAGCAGAGAGGAATATTACGGCTACGCCTTC.

This clonotype was observed many times. The J gene is TRBJ2-2, the V gene TRBV9, with D possibly matching TRBD2 (6 bases). The CDR3 covers 14 residues. CDR1 is SGDLS and CDR2 is YYNGEE in the germline V gene. V lost 0 bases to trimming and J lost 7 bases, with 10 bases between them. CDR3 DNA sequence: TGTGCCAGCAGCGTAGGAGGGGAGGTCGGGGAGCTGTTTTTT. It encodes CASSVGGEVGELFF.

This clonotype has just one count. The chain employs TRBV25-1 and TRBJ2-3; no clear D. V was pared by 2 bases and J by 4 bases, with 4 bases between. This CDR3 is 12 amino acids long. Germline lookup yields CDR1 MGHDK and CDR2 SYGVNS. The CDR3 coding sequence is TGTGCCAGCAGTGAACGGTCAGATACGCAGTATTTT. Protein sequence: CASSERSDTQYF.

The rearrangement links TRBV19 to TRBJ1-3; unclear D gene. The CDR3 sequence is 16 residues long. The germline V and J ends were trimmed by 1 base and 0 bases, with 10 bases remaining between them. The germline gives CDR1 LNHDA, CDR2 SQIVND (reference sequence). CDR3 DNA: TGTGCCAGTAGTATAGTAGGCAGGAGCTCTGGAAACACCATATATTTT. This translates into CASSIVGRSSGNTIYF.

On this clonotype: The conserved closing phenylalanine or tryptophan is absent in this CDR3, likely reflecting a read error. Because the CDR3's place on the DNA is in doubt, the DNA is left out and the CDR3 is given as listed by TCRdb. The chain carries TRBV7-9 and TRBJ1-2; the table's TRBD1 call for D was not verified on the DNA. A total of 10 residues make up the CDR3, ends included. In germline, CDR1 is SEHNR, CDR2 FQNEAQ (reference sequence). Here the CDR3 reads CASSLSGQGY.

This clonotype came up many times. This chain links TRBV19 with TRBJ2-5, with 10 bases matching TRBD2. With 3 bases clipped from V and 5 bases from J, the junction kept 9 bases outside the gene matches. This CDR3 is 16 amino acids long. Germline-derived CDR1 and CDR2 are LNHDA and SQIVND (reference sequence). The CDR3 bases are TGTGCCAGTAGTATTGGGAGCGGGGGGGCTGCGGAGACCCAGTACTTC. This gives the protein CASSIGSGGAAETQYF.

About this clonotype itself: A much larger clone is a single base away; this may be a read error. The V and J genes are TRBV27 and TRBJ1-5, with 7 bases that match TRBD1. The CDR3 loop spans 12 amino acids. The germline CDR1 and CDR2 sequences are MNHEY and SMNVEV (reference sequence). Written as DNA, the CDR3 is TGTGCCAGCAGTTTAATGGGACAGCCCCGGCATTTT. Residues: CASSLMGQPRHF.

This clonotype has a handful of counts. With only one base between it and a far larger clone, this is likely a read error. The chain has TRBV20-1 and TRBJ1-2, with D hard to call. This CDR3 region has 12 residues. In germline, CDR1 is DFQATT, CDR2 SNEGSKA (reference sequence). CDR3 DNA: TGCAGTGCTAGAGACTTGGGTGTCGGCTACGCCTTC. Translating it yields CSARDLGVGYAF.

In its sample, this clonotype was seen many times. The chain links TRBV6-1 to TRBJ2-7; TRBD2 matches 10 bases. V lost 6 bases to trimming and J lost 6 bases; unmatched junction nucleotides: 5. The germline V gene encodes CDR1 MNHNS and CDR2 SASEGT. The CDR3 has 13 residues. CDR3 DNA: TGTGCCAGCAGCTTAGCGGGGGGTCTCGAGCAGTACTTC. It translates to CASSLAGGLEQYF.

This clonotype was counted at least ten times. The V and J genes are TRBV28 and TRBJ1-4, with unresolved D. The germline V and J ends were trimmed by 6 bases and 1 base, with 9 bases remaining between them. The CDR3 loop spans 14 amino acids. Germline CDR1 reads MDHEN; CDR2 reads SYDVKM. CDR3 residues: CASSLGGTNEKLFF. The DNA for the CDR3 is TGTGCCAGCAGCTTAGGAGGAACTAATGAAAAACTGTTTTTT.

This clonotype was recorded a few times. This chain joins TRBV4-3 and TRBJ1-3, with D perhaps matching TRBD1 (6 bases). Deletions cut 4 bases from V and 0 bases from J, with 13 bases between. Germline CDR1 LGHNA, CDR2 YSLEER. The CDR3 totals 16 residues. CDR3 protein: CASSRGQAVSGNTIYF. CDR3 DNA: TGCGCCAGCAGCCGGGGGCAGGCCGTCTCTGGAAACACCATATATTTT.

The CDR3 DNA sequence: TGTGCCAGTAAGGGGCAGGGGAGGAACGAGCAGTACTTC. Its translation is CASKGQGRNEQYF. This chain links TRBV19 with TRBJ2-7; D is perhaps TRBD1 or TRBD2 (6 bases each). The CDR3 length is 13 residues. Looked up from germline, CDR1 is LNHDA and CDR2 is SQIVND (reference sequence). V lost 7 bases and J lost 5, with 15 bases in between.

The rearrangement joins TRBV19 to TRBJ1-5; possible D gene TRBD1, 5 bases. The CDR3 sequence is 16 residues long. The germline V and J ends were trimmed by 6 bases and 3 bases, with 18 bases remaining between them. Looked up from germline, CDR1 is LNHDA and CDR2 is SQIVND (reference sequence). The CDR3 is CASSWVGRVNNQPQHF. DNA for the CDR3: TGTGCCAGTAGCTGGGTAGGCAGGGTGAACAATCAGCCCCAGCATTTT.

The chain carries TRBV25-1 and TRBJ1-4; 10 nucleotides line up with TRBD1. Germline assignment: CDR1 MGHDK and CDR2 SYGVNS. After removal of 4 bases from V and 4 bases from J, the junction contained 6 bases not matched to a gene. This CDR3 contains 16 residues. CDR3 nucleotide sequence: TGTGCCAGCAGTGCCCGGACAGGGGGTTTTAATGAAAAACTGTTTTTT. Protein: CASSARTGGFNEKLFF.

The chain couples TRBV2 to TRBJ2-7; TRBD2 agrees at 9 bases. V dropped 5 bases and J dropped 4; count of bases not matched to a gene: 9. Germline assignment: CDR1 SNHLY and CDR2 FYNNEI. The CDR3 is 15 amino acids. CDR3 residues: CASSLNSGGEYEQYF. The CDR3 region has the DNA TGTGCCAGCAGTTTAAATAGCGGGGGCGAATACGAGCAGTACTTC.

This clonotype was counted between two and nine times. Given a much more abundant clone one base away, this may be a read error. The chain recombines TRBV25-1 with TRBJ2-1; TRBD2 might be the D (6 bases). The V gene lost 6 bases and the J gene lost 2 bases, with 17 bases spanning the gap. The CDR3 spans 16 residues. Germline V gene data show CDR1 as MGHDK and CDR2 as SYGVNS. The CDR3 nucleotides are TGTGCCAGCAGCTTAGAAGGGACTTTCCCCTACAATGAGCAGTTCTTC. Protein product: CASSLEGTFPYNEQFF.

The J gene is TRBJ1-5, the V gene TRBV11-1, with 8 bases identical to TRBD1. The V gene end was trimmed by 5 bases and the J gene end by 4 bases; junction bases not matched to a gene: 10. The CDR3 covers 16 residues. Germline V CDR1 and CDR2: SGHAT, FQDESV (reference sequence). Written as DNA, the CDR3 is TGTGCCAGCAGCCCTCAGGGGGCAGGTTCTAATCAGCCCCAGCATTTT. This encodes CASSPQGAGSNQPQHF. Full variable domain (missing parts from reference TRBV11-1 and TRBJ1-5): EAEVAQSPRYKITEKSQAVAFWCDPISGHATLYWYRQILGQGPELLVQFQDESVVDDSQLPKDRFSAERLKGVDSTLKIQPAELGDSAMYLCASSPQGAGSNQPQHFGDGTRLSIL.

For the CDR3, the DNA is TGTGCCAGCAGTTACTCAACTAGCGGGGGGGCCTTGGAGACCCAGTACTTC. This codes for CASSYSTSGGALETQYF. The V call is TRBV6-5, the J call TRBJ2-5; 13 bases map to TRBD2. Germline V gives CDR1 MNHEY, CDR2 SVGAGI. The junction had 6 bases not matched to a gene; V was cut back by 0 bases and J by 5 bases. There are 17 residues in the CDR3.

The table lists this clonotype with many counts. The chain employs TRBV9 and TRBJ2-5; 11 bases fit TRBD2. This CDR3 has 16 amino acids. V lost 0 bases to trimming and J lost 1 base; unmatched junction nucleotides: 2. The germline V gene encodes CDR1 SGDLS and CDR2 YYNGEE. CDR3 region: CASSVGGLAGQETQYF. CDR3 coding DNA: TGTGCCAGCAGCGTAGGAGGACTAGCGGGCCAAGAGACCCAGTACTTC.

This clonotype was seen many times. The rearrangement links TRBV6-1 to TRBJ2-7; either TRBD1 or TRBD2 may supply D (6 bases each). Deletions cut 5 bases from V and 3 bases from J, with 14 bases between. This CDR3 spans 14 amino acids. Germline CDR1 MNHNS, CDR2 SASEGT. For the CDR3, the DNA is TGTGCCAGCAGTCCGACAGGAGGGAGCTACGAGCAGTACGTC. Its protein is CASSPTGGSYEQYV.

There are a few counts of this clonotype. The chain couples TRBV6-2 or TRBV6-3 to TRBJ2-1, with 9 bases fitting TRBD2. This CDR3 has 14 residues. V lost 5 bases to trimming and J lost 4 bases; unmatched junction nucleotides: 3. Germline CDR1 MNHEY, CDR2 SVGEGT. The CDR3 nucleotides are TGTGCCAGCAGTGGGCGGGGGGGTTACAATGAGCAGTTCTTC. This sequence encodes CASSGRGGYNEQFF.

This clonotype was counted ten times or more. The chain has TRBV29-1 and TRBJ2-6; TRBD1 is a possible D gene (6 bases). Trimming removed 5 bases from V and 4 bases from J, with 6 bases in between. Germline values: CDR1 SQVTM, CDR2 ANQGSEA. The CDR3 is made up of 12 amino acids. The CDR3 here is CSVTGGANVLTF. As DNA, the CDR3 is TGCAGCGTTACAGGGGGGGCCAACGTCCTGACTTTC. The full variable domain, rest sourced from reference TRBV29-1 and TRBJ2-6, is SAVISQKPSRDICQRGTSLTIQCQVDSQVTMMFWYRQQPGQSLTLIATANQGSEATYESGFVIDKFPISRPNLTFSTLTVSNMSPEDSSIYLCSVTGGANVLTFGAGSRLTVL.

The rearrangement uses TRBV12-3 or TRBV12-4 and TRBJ2-7; 7 bases align to TRBD2. The DNA matches TRBJ2-5 better at its end, which makes the J call doubtful. This CDR3 has 14 amino acids. As DNA, the CDR3 is TGTGCCAGCAGTTTCAGGACTAGTGGGGAGACCCAGTACTTC. Protein product: CASSFRTSGETQYF.

The sample holds many counts of this clonotype. The chain recombines TRBV4-1 with TRBJ1-2; D call uncertain. The CDR3 length is 13 residues. The ends were cut back, 4 bases at V and 8 bases at J, with 14 bases in the middle. CDR1 is MGHRA, CDR2 YSYEKL, per germline. For the CDR3, the DNA is TGCGCCAGCAGCCCGGACTCCGGGAGGGGCTACACCTTC. This translates into CASSPDSGRGYTF.